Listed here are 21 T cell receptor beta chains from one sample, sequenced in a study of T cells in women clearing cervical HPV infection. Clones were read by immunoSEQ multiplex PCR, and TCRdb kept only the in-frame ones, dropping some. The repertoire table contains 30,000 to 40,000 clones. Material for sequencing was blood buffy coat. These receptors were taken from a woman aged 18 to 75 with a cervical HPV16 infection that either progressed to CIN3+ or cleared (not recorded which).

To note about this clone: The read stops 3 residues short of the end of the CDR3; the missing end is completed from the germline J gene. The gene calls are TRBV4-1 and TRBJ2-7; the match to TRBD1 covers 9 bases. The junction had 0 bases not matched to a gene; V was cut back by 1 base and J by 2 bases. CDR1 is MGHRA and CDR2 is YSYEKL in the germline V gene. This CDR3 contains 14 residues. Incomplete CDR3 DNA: TGCGCCAGCAGCCAAGGACAGGGGGCCTACGAG. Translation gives CASSQGQGAYE. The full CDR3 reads CASSQGQGAYEQYF.

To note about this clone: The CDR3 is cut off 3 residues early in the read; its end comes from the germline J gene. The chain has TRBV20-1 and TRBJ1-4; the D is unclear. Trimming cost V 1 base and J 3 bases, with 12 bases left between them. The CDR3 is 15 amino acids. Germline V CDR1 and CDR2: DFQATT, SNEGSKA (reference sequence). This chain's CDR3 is CSARVDAGANEKLFF. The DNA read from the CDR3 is TGCAGTGCTAGAGTCGACGCCGGGGCTAATGAAAAA.

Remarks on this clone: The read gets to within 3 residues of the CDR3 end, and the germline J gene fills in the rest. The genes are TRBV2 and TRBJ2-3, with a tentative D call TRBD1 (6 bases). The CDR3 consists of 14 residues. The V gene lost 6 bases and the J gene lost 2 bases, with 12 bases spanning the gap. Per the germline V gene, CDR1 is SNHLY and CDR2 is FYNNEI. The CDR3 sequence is CASSADSYTDTQYF. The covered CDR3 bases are TGTGCCAGCAGCGCGGACAGTTACACAGATACG.

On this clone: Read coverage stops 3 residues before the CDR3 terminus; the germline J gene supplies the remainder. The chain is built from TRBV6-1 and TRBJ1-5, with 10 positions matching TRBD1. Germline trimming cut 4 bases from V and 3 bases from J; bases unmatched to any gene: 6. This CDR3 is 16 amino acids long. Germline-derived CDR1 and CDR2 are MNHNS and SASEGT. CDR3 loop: CASSVRTGGNNQPQHF. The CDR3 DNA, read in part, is TGTGCCAGCAGTGTTAGGACAGGGGGTAACAATCAGCCC.

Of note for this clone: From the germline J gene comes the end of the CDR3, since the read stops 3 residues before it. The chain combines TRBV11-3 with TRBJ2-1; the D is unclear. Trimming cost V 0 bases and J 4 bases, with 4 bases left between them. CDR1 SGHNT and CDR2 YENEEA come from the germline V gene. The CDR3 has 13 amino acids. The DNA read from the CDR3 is TGTGCCAGCAGCTTAGACCGGTACAATGAG. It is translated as CASSLDRYNE. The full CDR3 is CASSLDRYNEQFF. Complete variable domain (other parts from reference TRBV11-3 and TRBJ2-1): EAGVVQSPRYKIIEKKQPVAFWCNPISGHNTLYWYLQNLGQGPELLIRYENEEAVDDSQLPKDRFSAERLKGVDSTLKIQPAELGDSAVYLCASSLDRYNEQFFGPGTRLTVL.

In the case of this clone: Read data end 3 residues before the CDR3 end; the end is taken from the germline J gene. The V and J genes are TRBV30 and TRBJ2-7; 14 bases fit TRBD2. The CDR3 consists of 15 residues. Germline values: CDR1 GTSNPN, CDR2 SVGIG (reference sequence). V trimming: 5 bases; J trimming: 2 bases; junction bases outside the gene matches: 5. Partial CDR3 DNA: TGTGCCTGGCAAGGGACTAGCGGGGGCCCCTACGAG. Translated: CAWQGTSGGPYE. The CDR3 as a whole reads CAWQGTSGGPYEQYF. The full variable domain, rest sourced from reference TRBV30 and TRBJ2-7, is SQTIHQWPATLVQPVGSPLSLECTVEGTSNPNLYWYRQAAGRGLQLLFYSVGIGQISSEVPQNLSASRPQDRQFILSSKKLLLSDSGFYLCAWQGTSGGPYEQYFGPGTRLTVT.

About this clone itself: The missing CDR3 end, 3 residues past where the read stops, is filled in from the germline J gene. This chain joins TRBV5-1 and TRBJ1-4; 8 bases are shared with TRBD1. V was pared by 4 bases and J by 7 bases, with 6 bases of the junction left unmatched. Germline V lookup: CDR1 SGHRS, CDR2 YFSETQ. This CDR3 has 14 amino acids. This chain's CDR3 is CASSPTGEGEKLFF. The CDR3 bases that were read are TGCGCCAGCAGCCCGACAGGGGAAGGTGAAAAA.

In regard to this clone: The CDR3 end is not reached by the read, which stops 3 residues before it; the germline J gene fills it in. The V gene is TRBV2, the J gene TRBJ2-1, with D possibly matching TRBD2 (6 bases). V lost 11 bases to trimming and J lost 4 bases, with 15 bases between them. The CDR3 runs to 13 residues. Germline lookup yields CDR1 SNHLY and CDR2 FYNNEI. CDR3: CAPGTGEYNEQFF. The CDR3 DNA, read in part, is TGTGCCCCCGGTACGGGGGAATACAATGAG.

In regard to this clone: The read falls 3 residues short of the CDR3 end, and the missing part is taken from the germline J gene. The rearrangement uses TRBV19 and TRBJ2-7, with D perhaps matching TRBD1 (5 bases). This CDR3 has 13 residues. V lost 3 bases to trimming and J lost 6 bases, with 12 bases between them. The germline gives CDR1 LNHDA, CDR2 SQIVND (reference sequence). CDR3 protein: CASSIRTGSEQYF. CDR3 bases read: TGTGCCAGTAGTATTCGTACAGGTAGCGAG. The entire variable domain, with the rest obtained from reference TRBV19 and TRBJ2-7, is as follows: DGGITQSPKYLFRKEGQNVTLSCEQNLNHDAMYWYRQDPGQGLRLIYYSQIVNDFQKGDIAEGYSVSREKKESFPLTVTSAQKNPTAFYLCASSIRTGSEQYFGPGTRLTVT.

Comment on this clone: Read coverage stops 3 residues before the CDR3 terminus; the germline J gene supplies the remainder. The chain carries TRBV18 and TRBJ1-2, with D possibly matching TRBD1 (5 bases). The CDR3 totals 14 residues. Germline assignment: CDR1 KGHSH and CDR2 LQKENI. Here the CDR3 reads CASSPSGTIYDYTF. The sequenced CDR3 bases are TGTGCCAGCTCACCTTCCGGGACTATCTACGAC.

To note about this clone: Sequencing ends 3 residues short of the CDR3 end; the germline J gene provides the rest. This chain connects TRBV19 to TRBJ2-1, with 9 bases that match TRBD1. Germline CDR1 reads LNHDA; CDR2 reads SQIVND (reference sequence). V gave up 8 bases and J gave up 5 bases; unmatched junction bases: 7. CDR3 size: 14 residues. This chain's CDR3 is CASATGQGNNEQFF. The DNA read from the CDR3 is TGTGCCAGTGCCACCGGACAGGGGAACAATGAG.

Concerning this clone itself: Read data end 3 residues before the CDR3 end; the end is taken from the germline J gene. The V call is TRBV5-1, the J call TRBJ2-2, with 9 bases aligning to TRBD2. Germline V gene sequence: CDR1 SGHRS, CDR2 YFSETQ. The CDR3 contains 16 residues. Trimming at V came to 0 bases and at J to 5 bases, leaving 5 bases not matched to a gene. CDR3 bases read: TGCGCCAGCAGCTTGGAGTCTAGCGGGAATACCGGGGAG. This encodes CASSLESSGNTGE. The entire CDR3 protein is CASSLESSGNTGELFF.

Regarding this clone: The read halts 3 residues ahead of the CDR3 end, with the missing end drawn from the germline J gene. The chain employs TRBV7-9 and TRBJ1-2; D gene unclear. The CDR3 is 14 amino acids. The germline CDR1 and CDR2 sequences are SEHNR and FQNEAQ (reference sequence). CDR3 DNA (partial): TGTGCCAGCAGCCCGGAGAGTCAGCGGTACGAC. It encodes CASSPESQRYD. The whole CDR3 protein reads CASSPESQRYDYTF.

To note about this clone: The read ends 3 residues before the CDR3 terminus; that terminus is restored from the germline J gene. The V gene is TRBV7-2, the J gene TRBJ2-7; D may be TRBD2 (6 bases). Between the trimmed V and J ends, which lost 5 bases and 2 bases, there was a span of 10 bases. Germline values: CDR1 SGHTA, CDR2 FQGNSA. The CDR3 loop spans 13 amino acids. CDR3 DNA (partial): TGTGCCAGCAGCCCTAGCGCAACCTACGAG. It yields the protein CASSPSATYE. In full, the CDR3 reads CASSPSATYEQYF. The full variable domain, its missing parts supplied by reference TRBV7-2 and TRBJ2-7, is GAGVSQSPSNKVTEKGKDVELRCDPISGHTALYWYRQSLGQGLEFLIYFQGNSAPDKSGLPSDRFSAERTGGSVSTLTIQRTQQEDSAVYLCASSPSATYEQYFGPGTRLTVT.

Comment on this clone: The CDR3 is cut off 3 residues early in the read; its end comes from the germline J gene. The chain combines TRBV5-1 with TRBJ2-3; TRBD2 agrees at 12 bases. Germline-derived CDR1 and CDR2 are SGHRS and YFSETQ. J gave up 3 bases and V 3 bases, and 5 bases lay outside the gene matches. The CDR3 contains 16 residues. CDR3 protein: CASSSSSGGATDTQYF. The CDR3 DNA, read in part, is TGCGCCAGCAGCTCCTCTAGCGGGGGGGCAACAGATACG.

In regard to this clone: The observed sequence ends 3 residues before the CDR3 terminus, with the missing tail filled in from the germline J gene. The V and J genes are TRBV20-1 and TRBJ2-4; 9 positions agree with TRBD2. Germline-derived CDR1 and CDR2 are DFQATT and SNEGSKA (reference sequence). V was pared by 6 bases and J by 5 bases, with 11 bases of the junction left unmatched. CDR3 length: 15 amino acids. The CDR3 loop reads CSAQRGGGGENIQYF. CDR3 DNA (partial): TGCAGTGCGCAACGTGGGGGCGGGGGGGAAAACATT.

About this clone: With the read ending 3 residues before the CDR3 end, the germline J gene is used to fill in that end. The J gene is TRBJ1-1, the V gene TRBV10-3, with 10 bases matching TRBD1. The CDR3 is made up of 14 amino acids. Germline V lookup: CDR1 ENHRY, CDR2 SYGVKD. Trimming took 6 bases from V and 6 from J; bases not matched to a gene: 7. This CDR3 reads CAISTDRGRSEAFF. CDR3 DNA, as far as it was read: TGTGCCATCAGCACCGACAGGGGGCGGTCTGAA.

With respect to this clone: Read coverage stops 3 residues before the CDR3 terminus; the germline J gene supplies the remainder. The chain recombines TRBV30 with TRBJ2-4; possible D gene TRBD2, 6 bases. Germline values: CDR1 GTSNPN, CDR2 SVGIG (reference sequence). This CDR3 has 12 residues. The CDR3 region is CAWKGTDYGQYF. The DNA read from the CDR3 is TGTGCCTGGAAAGGGACGGACTATGGT.

The sequenced CDR3 bases are TGTGCCAGCAGTGAGGCAGGGGGGCCTACG. It encodes CASSEAGGPT. Given in full, the CDR3 is CASSEAGGPTQYF. The chain uses TRBV2 and TRBJ2-3; D possibly corresponds to TRBD1 (7 bases). The read ends 3 residues before the CDR3 terminus; that terminus is restored from the germline J gene. CDR3 length equals 13 residues. The germline V gene encodes CDR1 SNHLY and CDR2 FYNNEI. V was cut by 3 bases and J by 8 bases, with 12 bases left in between.

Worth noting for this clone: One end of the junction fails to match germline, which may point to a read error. Incomplete CDR3 DNA: TGCACCAGCAGCGGTCTAGCGGACAGCTCCTACGAG. It specifies CTSSGLADSSYE. The full CDR3 reads CTSSGLADSSYEQYF. J is TRBJ2-7 and V is TRBV4-1, with a tentative D call TRBD2 (7 bases). The CDR3 end is not reached by the read, which stops 3 residues before it; the germline J gene fills it in. Per germline, CDR1 MGHRA and CDR2 YSYEKL. The CDR3 totals 15 residues.

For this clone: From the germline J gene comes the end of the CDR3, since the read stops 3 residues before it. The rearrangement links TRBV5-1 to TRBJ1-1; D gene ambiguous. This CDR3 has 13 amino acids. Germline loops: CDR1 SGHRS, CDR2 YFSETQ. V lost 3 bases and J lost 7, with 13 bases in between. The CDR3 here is CASSWAVPDEAFF. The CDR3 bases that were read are TGCGCCAGCAGCTGGGCTGTCCCTGATGAA.